This entry describes one T cell receptor (beta chain). This specimen comes from a study of T cell responses to AZD1222 COVID-19 vaccine. Here immunoSEQ multiplex PCR was the method, and the copy in TCRdb shows in-frame clones only, minus some. The sample holds 180,000 or so clones, approximately 90% seen once. The sample consisted of peripheral blood, taken 28 days after the second AZD1222 dose. The clonotype comes from an adult who received the AZD1222 COVID-19 vaccine.

CDR3 in DNA: TGTGCCAGCAGTTTCTCTCCTCCGGGACTAGCGGGGGGAAACTCCTACGAGCAGTACTTC. Its translation is CASSFSPPGLAGGNSYEQYF. The chain links TRBV27 to TRBJ2-7; 15 bases match TRBD2. The junction had 12 bases not matched to a gene; V was cut back by 3 bases and J by 0 bases. The germline CDR1 and CDR2 sequences are MNHEY and SMNVEV (reference sequence). The CDR3 covers 20 residues.